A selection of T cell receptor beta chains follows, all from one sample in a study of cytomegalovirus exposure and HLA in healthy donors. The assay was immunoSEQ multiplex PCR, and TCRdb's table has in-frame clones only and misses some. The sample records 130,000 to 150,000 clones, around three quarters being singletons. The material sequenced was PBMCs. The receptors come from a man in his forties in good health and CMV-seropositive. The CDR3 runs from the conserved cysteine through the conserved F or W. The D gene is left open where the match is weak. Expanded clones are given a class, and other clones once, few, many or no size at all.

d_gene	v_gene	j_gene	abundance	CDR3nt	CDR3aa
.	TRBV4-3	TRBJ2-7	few	TGCGCCAGCAGCCAAGATCGTAGCCTCTACGAGCAGTACTTC	CASSQDRSLYEQYF
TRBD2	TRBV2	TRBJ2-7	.	TGTGCCAGCAGAGAGAGGACTAGCGGGAGTCTCGAGCAGTACTTC	CASRERTSGSLEQYF
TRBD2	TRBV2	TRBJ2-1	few	TGTGCCAGCCCGTTAGCGGGAGGGCCTTCTTACAATGAGCAGTTCTTC	CASPLAGGPSYNEQFF
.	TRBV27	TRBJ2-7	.	TGTGCCAGCAGTTTATCCGCGGGACGGCAGTACGAGCAGTACTTC	CASSLSAGRQYEQYF
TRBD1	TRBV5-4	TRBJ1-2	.	TGTGCCAGCAGCTTGGAGCAGGGGGAAGGCTACACCTTC	CASSLEQGEGYTF
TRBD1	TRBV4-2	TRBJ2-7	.	TGTGCCAGCAGCTCGATCGGACAGGGTTACGAGCAGTACTTC	CASSSIGQGYEQYF
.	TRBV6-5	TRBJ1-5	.	TGTGCCAGCAGTGGGACACCATATAGCAATCAGCCCCAGCATTTT	CASSGTPYSNQPQHF
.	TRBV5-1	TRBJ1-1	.	TGCGCCAGCAGCTTGGCCGGTGGGACACGGGTTGAAGCTTTCTTT	CASSLAGGTRVEAFF
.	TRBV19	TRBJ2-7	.	TGTGCCAGTAGCCCACAGGGAGTGTGGAACGAGCAGTACTTC	CASSPQGVWNEQYF
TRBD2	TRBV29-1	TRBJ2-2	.	TGCAGCGCGGGGGGTTGGACTAGCGGGGGGACCTACCAGAACACCGGGGAGCTGTTTTTT	CSAGGWTSGGTYQNTGELFF
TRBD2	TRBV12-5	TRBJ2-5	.	TGTGCTAGTGGTTTGCTGGGACTAGCGGGAGTTCGAGGGGAGACCCAGTACTTC	CASGLLGLAGVRGETQYF
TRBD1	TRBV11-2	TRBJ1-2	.	TGTGCCAGCAGCCTGACAGGGCCCTATAACTATGGCTACACCTTC	CASSLTGPYNYGYTF
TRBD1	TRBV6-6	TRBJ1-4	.	TGTGCCAGCAGGGACGTTGCAGGGGGGCCGGATGAAAAACTGTTTTTT	CASRDVAGGPDEKLFF
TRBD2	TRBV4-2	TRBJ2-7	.	TGTGCCAGCAGCCAAGAGAGTGCTAGCGGGACCTACGAGCAGTACTTC	CASSQESASGTYEQYF
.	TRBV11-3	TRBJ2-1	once	TGTGCCAGCAGCTCCCTAACCCGTTACAATGAGCAGTTCTTC	CASSSLTRYNEQFF
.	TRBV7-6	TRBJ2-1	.	TGTGCCAGCAGCTTAGAAGTGACTAGTAATGAGCAGTTCTTC	CASSLEVTSNEQFF
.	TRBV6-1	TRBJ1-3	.	TGTGCCAGCAGTGAAGCTGACAGTCCCCCGGGAAACACCATATATTTT	CASSEADSPPGNTIYF
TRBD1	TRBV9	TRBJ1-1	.	TGTGCCAGCAGCTTATACAGGGGAAGGGACACTGAAGCTTTCTTT	CASSLYRGRDTEAFF
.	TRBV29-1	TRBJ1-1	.	TGCAGCGTTGACCGCCCGGGGGGAGCTGAAGCTTTCTTT	CSVDRPGGAEAFF
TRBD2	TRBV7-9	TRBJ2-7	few	TGTGCCAGCAGCTTAGGGCGGGGGACGGATGGCGAGCAGTACTTC	CASSLGRGTDGEQYF
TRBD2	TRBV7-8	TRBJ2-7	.	TGTGCCAGCAGCCCCCGACCGGGGGGGGACTACGAGCAGTACTTC	CASSPRPGGDYEQYF
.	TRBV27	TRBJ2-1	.	TGTGCCAGCAGTCCTAGAAAAGGTGCTGAGCAGTTCTTC	CASSPRKGAEQFF
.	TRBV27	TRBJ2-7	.	TGTGCCAGCAGCTATGACAGCTACGAGCAGTACTTC	CASSYDSYEQYF
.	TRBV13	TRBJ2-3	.	TGTGCCAGCAGCTCCTCTAGCAGACTAAGCACAGATACGCAGTATTTT	CASSSSSRLSTDTQYF
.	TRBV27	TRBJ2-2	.	TGTGCCAGTAGTACTCTCGGGGAGCTGTTTTTT	CASSTLGELFF
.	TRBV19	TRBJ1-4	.	TGTGCCAGTAGTATTTCGTCCTCTAATGAAAAACTGTTTTTT	CASSISSSNEKLFF
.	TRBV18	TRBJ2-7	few	TGTGCCAGCTCACGGACAGGAGGGGACGAGCAGTACTTC	CASSRTGGDEQYF
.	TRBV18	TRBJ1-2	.	TGTGCCAGCTCACCACCGGAGACTACCGGCTATGGCTACACCTTC	CASSPPETTGYGYTF
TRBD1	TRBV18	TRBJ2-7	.	TGTGCCAGCTCTGTGACAGGGGGCAAGGCCGAGCAGTACTTC	CASSVTGGKAEQYF
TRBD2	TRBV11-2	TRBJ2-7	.	TGTGCCAGCAGCACTCTAGCGGGGGGGAGTTACGAGCAGTACTTC	CASSTLAGGSYEQYF
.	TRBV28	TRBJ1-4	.	TGTGCCAGCAGTTCGACTAACAGTATGCGGAATGAAAAACTGTTTTTT	CASSSTNSMRNEKLFF
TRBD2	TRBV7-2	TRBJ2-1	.	TGTGCCAGCAGGGCGGGACTAGCGGGACATGAGCAGTTCTTC	CASRAGLAGHEQFF
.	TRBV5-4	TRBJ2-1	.	TGTGCCAGCAGCTTGGACACAGCCTACAATGAGCAGTTCTTC	CASSLDTAYNEQFF
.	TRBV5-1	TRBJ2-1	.	TGCGCCAGCAGCCTAACACTAGCAGGCAATGAGCAGTTCTTC	CASSLTLAGNEQFF
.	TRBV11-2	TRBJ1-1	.	TGTGCCACCCAAAGCGGTCTGGGGATTTCAATGAACACTGAAGCTTTCTTT	CATQSGLGISMNTEAFF
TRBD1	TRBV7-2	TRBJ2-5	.	TGTGCCAGCAGCATGACAGGGGGGCTAGAGACCCAGTACTTC	CASSMTGGLETQYF
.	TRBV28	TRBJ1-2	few	TGTGCCAGCAATAGTCAGGGGTTGCAATATGGCTACACCTTC	CASNSQGLQYGYTF
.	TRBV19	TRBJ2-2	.	TGTGCCAGTAGTACCCAGTCGGCGGGCACCGGGGAGCTGTTTTTT	CASSTQSAGTGELFF
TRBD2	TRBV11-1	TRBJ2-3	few	TGTGCCAGCAGCTTTTCCTGGACTAGCGGTACATCTAGCACAGATACGCAGTATTTT	CASSFSWTSGTSSTDTQYF
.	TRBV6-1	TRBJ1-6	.	TGTGCCAGCAGTGCAGGGGATGGTTCACCCCTCCACTTT	CASSAGDGSPLHF
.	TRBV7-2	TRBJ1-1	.	TGTGCCAGCAGCCCCCTAAGGGCCCAGGGTGACACTGAAGCTTTCTTT	CASSPLRAQGDTEAFF
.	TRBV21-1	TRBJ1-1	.	TGTGCCAGCAGCATCCAGGGGGCGCGGAATGAAGCTTTCTTT	CASSIQGARNEAFF
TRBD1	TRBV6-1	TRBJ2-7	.	TGTGCCAGCAGTGAAGAGGATGCCGGCGAAAGGACAGGAGACTTTTTCTACGAGCAGTACTTC	CASSEEDAGERTGDFFYEQYF
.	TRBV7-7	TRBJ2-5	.	TGTGCTAGCAGCTTGGGACTGACTATCCAAGAGACCCAGTACTTC	CASSLGLTIQETQYF
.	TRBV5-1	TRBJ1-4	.	TGCGCCAGCAGCTTGAGGGGGGGTGTCAATGAAAAACTGTTTTTT	CASSLRGGVNEKLFF
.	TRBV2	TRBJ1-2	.	TGTGCCAGCAGTGAAGCGGGAGGGGGGATTAACTATGGCTACACCTTC	CASSEAGGGINYGYTF
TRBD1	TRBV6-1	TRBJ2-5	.	TGTGCCAGCAGTGAACTTAGGACAGGACAAGAGACCCAGTACTTC	CASSELRTGQETQYF
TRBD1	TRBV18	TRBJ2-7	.	TGTGCCAGCTCACCACCGGGACAGGGACCCTACGAGCAGTACTTC	CASSPPGQGPYEQYF
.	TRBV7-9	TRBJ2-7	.	TGTGCCAGCAGCTCGTCAGGTACAACCTACGAGCAGTACTTC	CASSSSGTTYEQYF
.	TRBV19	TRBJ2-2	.	TGTGCCAGTAGTAATATTCCCGGGGAGCTGTTTTTT	CASSNIPGELFF
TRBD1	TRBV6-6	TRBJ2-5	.	TGTGCCAGCAGGGGGCTGGGGACAGGGAACCAAGAGACCCAGTACTTC	CASRGLGTGNQETQYF
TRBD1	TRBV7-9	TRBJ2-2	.	TGTGCCAGCAGCAAGGGACAGGGAACCGGGGAGCTGTTTTTT	CASSKGQGTGELFF
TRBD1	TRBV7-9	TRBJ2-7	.	TGTGCCAGCAGCTACGGGACAGGGTCCGGGCAGTACTTC	CASSYGTGSGQYF
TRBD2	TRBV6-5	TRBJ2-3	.	TGTGCCAGCAGTTACGGGACTAGCGGAACAGATACGCAGTATTTT	CASSYGTSGTDTQYF
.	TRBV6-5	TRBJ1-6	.	TGTGCCAGCCGTCTCGGTATCTCCTATAATTCACCCCTCCACTTT	CASRLGISYNSPLHF
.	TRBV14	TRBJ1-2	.	TGTGCCAGCAGCCACCGCGTACAGGCGTATGGCTACACCTTC	CASSHRVQAYGYTF